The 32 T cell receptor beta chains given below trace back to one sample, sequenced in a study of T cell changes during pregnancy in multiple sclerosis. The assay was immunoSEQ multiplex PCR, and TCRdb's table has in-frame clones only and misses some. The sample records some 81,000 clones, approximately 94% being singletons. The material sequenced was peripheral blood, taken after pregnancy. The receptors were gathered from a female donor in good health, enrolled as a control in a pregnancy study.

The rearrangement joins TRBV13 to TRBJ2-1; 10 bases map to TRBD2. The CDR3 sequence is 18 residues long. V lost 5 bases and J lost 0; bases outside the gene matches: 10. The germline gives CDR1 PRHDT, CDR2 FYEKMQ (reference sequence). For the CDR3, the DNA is TGTGCCAGCAGCCAAGTAGCGGGGGGCTGGAGCTCCTACAATGAGCAGTTCTTC. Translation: CASSQVAGGWSSYNEQFF.

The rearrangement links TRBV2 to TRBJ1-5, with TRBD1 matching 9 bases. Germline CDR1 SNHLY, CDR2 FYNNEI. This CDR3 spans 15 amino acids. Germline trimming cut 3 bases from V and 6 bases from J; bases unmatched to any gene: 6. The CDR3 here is CASSDTGGVSQPQHF. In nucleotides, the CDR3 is TGTGCCAGCAGTGACACAGGGGGCGTGAGTCAGCCCCAGCATTTT.

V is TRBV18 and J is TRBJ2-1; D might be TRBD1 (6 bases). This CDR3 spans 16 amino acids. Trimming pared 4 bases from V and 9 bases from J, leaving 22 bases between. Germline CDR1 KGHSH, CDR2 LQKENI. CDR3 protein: CASSLMDGPGVGEQFF. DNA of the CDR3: TGTGCCAGCTCACTCATGGACGGGCCAGGGGTTGGTGAGCAGTTCTTC.

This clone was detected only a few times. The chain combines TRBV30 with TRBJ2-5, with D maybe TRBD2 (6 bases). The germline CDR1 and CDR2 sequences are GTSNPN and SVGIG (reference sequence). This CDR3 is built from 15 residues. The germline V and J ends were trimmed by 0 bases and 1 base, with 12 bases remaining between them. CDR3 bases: TGTGCCTGGAGTGTACCCCTAGCGCTCCAAGAGACCCAGTACTTC. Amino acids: CAWSVPLALQETQYF.

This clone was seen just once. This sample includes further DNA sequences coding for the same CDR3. CDR3 protein: CASSVRETQYF. The DNA for the CDR3 is TGTGCCAGCAGTGTTCGAGAGACCCAGTACTTC. The V and J genes are TRBV2 and TRBJ2-5, with D unclear. Germline CDR1 is SNHLY and CDR2 is FYNNEI. The V gene lost 4 bases and the J gene lost 4 bases, with 4 bases spanning the gap. This CDR3 spans 11 amino acids.

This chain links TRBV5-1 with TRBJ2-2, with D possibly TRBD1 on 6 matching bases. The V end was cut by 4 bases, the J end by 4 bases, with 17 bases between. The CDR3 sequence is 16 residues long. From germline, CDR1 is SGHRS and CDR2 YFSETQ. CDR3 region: CASSVRDKGSTGELFF. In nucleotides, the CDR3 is TGCGCCAGCAGCGTCCGGGACAAGGGGTCCACCGGGGAGCTGTTTTTT.

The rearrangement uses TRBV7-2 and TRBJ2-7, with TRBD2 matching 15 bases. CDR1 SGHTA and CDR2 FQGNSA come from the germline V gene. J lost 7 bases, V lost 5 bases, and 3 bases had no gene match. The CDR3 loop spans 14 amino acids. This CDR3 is CASSPGLAGGEQYF. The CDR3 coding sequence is TGTGCCAGCAGCCCGGGACTAGCGGGAGGAGAGCAGTACTTC.

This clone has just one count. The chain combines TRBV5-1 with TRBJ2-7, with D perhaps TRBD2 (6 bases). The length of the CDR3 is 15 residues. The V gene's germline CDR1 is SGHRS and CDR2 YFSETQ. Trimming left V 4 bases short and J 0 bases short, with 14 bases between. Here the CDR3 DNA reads TGCGCCAGCAGCGCGGGGATCGGGAGCTCCTACGAGCAGTACTTC. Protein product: CASSAGIGSSYEQYF.

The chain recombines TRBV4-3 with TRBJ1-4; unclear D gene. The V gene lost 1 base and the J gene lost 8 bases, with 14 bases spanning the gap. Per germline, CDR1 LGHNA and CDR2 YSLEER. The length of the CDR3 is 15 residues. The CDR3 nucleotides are TGCGCCAGCAGCCAAGGCTTACTAGAGAAGGAAAAACTGTTTTTT. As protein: CASSQGLLEKEKLFF.

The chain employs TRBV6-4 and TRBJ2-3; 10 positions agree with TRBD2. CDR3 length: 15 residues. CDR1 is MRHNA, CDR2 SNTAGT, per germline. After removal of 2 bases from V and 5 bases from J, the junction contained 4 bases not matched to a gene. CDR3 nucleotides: TGTGCCAGCAGTGACGCTAGCGGGGGATTAGATACGCAGTATTTT. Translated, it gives CASSDASGGLDTQYF.

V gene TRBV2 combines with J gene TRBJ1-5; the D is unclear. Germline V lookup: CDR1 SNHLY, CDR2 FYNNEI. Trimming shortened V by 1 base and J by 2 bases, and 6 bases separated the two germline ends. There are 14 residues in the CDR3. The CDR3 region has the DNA TGTGCCAGCAGTGAAGACAATGGCAATCAGCCCCAGCATTTT. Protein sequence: CASSEDNGNQPQHF.

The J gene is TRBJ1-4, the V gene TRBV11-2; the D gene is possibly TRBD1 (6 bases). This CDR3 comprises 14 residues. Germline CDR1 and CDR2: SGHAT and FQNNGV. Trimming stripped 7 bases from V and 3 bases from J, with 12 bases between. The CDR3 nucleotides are TGTGCCAGCAACCCCAGGGGAGCTAATGAAAAACTGTTTTTT. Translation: CASNPRGANEKLFF. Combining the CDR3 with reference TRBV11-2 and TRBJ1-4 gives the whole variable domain EAGVAQSPRYKIIEKRQSVAFWCNPISGHATLYWYQQILGQGPKLLIQFQNNGVVDDSQLPKDRFSAERLKGVDSTLKIQPAKLEDSAVYLCASNPRGANEKLFFGSGTQLSVL.

CDR3 nucleotides: TGTGCCAGCAGTTTTGATGGGGCCACCTACGAGCAGTACTTC. Translating it yields CASSFDGATYEQYF. The rearrangement joins TRBV27 to TRBJ2-7, with D tentatively TRBD1 (5 bases). V was shortened by 3 bases and J by 2 bases, with 11 bases between the two germline ends. This CDR3 contains 14 residues. CDR1 is MNHEY, CDR2 SMNVEV, per germline (reference sequence).

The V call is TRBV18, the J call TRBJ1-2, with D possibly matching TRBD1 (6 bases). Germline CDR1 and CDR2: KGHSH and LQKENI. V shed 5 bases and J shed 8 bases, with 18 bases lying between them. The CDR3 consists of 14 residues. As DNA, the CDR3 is TGTGCCAGCTCAGACAGGACTCAATTGAGGGGCTACACCTTC. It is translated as CASSDRTQLRGYTF.

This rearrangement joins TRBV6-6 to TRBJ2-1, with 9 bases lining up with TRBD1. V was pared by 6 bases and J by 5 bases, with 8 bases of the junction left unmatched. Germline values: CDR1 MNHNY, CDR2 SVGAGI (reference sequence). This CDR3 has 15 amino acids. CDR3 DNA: TGTGCCAGCAGCCAGGGGGGACAGGGACACAATGAGCAGTTCTTC. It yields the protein CASSQGGQGHNEQFF.

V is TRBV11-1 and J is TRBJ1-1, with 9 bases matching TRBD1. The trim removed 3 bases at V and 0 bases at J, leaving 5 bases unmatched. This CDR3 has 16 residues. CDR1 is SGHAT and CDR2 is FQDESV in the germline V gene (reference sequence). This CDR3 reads CASSLGQGLMNTEAFF. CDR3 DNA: TGTGCCAGCAGCTTGGGACAGGGCTTAATGAACACTGAAGCTTTCTTT.

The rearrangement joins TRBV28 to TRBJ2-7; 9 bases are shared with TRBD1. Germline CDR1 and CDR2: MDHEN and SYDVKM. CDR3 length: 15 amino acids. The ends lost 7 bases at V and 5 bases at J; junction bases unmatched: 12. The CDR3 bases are TGTGCCAGCACCGGGTTGGGACAGGGTTCTCACGAGCAGTACTTC. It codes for CASTGLGQGSHEQYF.

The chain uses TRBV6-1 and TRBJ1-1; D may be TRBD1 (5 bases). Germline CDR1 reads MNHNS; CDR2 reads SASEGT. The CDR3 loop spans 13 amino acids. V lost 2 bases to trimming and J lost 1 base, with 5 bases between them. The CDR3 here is CASSERGNTEAFF. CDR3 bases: TGTGCCAGCAGTGAAAGGGGGAACACTGAAGCTTTCTTT.

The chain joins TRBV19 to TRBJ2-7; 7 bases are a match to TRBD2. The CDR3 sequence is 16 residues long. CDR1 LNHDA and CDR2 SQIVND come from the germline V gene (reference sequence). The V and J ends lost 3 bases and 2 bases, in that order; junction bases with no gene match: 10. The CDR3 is CASSIIAGRGTYEQYF. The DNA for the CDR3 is TGTGCCAGTAGTATCATAGCGGGCCGTGGCACCTACGAGCAGTACTTC.

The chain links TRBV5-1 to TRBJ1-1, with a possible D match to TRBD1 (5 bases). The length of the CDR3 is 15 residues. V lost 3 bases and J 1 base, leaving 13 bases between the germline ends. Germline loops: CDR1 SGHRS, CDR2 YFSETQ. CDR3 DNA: TGCGCCAGCAGCTGGCTCCGCCAGGGGAACACTGAAGCTTTCTTT. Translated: CASSWLRQGNTEAFF.

CDR3 amino acids: CASSLDYRLGGYTF. CDR3 sequence (DNA): TGTGCCAGCAGCTTAGATTACAGGCTTGGAGGCTACACCTTC. This chain uses TRBV11-2 with TRBJ1-2; D possibly corresponds to TRBD1 (5 bases). Trimming cost V 0 bases and J 8 bases, with 13 bases left between them. CDR3 length equals 14 residues. Germline V gene sequence: CDR1 SGHAT, CDR2 FQNNGV.

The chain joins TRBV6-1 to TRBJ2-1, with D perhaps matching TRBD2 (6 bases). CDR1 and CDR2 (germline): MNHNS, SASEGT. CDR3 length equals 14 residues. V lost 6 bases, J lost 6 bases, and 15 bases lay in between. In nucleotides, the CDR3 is TGTGCCAGCAGCGCCCGGCGGGATTCCAATGAGCAGTTCTTC. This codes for CASSARRDSNEQFF.

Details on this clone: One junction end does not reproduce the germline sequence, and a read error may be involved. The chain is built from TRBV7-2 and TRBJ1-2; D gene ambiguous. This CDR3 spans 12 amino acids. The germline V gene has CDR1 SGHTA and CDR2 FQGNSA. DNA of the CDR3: TGTGCCGGCAGCTTTGGGAGACGGGGCTACACCTTC. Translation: CAGSFGRRGYTF.

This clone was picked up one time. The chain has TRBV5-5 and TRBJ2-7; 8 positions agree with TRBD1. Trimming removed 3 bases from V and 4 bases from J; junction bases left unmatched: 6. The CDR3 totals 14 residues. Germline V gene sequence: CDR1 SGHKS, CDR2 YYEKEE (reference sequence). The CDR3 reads CASSWGTGGYEQYF. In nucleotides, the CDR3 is TGTGCCAGCAGCTGGGGGACAGGTGGGTACGAGCAGTACTTC.

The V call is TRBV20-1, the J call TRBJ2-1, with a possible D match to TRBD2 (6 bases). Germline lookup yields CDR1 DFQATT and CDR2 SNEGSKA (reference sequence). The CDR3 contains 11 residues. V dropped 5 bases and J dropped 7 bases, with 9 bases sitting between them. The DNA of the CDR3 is TGCAGTGCTTCCCGGGGGAATGAGCAGTTCTTC. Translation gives CSASRGNEQFF.

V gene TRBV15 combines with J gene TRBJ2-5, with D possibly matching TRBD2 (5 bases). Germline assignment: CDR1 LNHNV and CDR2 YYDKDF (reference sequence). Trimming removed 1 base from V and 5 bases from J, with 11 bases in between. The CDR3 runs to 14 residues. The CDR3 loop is CATSRGPPGETQYF. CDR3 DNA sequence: TGTGCCACCAGCAGAGGTCCCCCGGGGGAGACCCAGTACTTC.

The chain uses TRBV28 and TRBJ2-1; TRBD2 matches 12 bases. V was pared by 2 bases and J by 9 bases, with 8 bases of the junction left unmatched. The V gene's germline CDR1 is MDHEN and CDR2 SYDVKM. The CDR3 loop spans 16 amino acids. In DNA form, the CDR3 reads TGTGCCAGCAGTTTACCCGGACTAGCGGGATCGGGTGAGCAGTTCTTC. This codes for CASSLPGLAGSGEQFF.

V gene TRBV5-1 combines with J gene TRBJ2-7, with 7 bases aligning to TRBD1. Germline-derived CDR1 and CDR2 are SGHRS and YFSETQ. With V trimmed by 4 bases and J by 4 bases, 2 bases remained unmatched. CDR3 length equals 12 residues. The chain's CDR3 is CASSVQGYEQYF. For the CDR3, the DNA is TGCGCCAGCAGCGTACAGGGGTACGAGCAGTACTTC.

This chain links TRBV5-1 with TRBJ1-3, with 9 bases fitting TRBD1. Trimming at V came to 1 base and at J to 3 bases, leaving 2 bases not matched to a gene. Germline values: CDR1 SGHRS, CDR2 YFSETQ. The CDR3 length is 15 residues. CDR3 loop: CASSLWDRDGNTIYF. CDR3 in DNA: TGCGCCAGCAGCTTGTGGGACAGGGATGGAAACACCATATATTTT.

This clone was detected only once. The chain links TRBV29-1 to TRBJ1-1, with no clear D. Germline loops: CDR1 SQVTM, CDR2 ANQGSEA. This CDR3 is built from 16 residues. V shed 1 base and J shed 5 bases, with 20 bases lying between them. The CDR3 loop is CSVEVYSRGLRTEAFF. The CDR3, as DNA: TGCAGCGTTGAAGTTTACAGTCGGGGTTTAAGGACTGAAGCTTTCTTT.

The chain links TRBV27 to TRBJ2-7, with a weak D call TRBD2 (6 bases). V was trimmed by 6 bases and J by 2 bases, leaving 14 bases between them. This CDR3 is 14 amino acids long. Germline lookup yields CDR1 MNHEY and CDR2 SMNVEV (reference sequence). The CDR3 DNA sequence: TGTGCCAGCAGGGGGCTGGGGGGTCCCTACGAGCAGTACTTC. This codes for CASRGLGGPYEQYF.

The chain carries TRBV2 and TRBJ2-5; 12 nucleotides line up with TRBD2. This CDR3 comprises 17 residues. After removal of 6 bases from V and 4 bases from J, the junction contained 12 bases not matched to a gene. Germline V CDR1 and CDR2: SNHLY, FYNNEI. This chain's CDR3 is CASRGDRLAGAGETQYF. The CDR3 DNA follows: TGTGCCAGCAGGGGAGACCGACTAGCGGGGGCGGGAGAGACCCAGTACTTC.